The 27 T cell receptor beta chains listed next were all sequenced from one sample in a study of blood T cell repertoires in COVID-19. This table comes from immunoSEQ multiplex PCR, and its TCRdb copy is limited to in-frame clones, with some not included. The sample yields around 26,000 clones, about 81% seen once. The source material was peripheral blood. These receptors all stem from a human donor in a cohort sampled during active COVID-19.

V usage is TRBV6-1 and J usage is TRBJ1-1; D uncertain. Trimming took off 3 bases at V and 0 bases at J, with 5 bases between the two ends. CDR3 length equals 13 residues. Germline-derived CDR1 and CDR2 are MNHNS and SASEGT. CDR3 region: CASSESVNTEAFF. In DNA, the CDR3 is TGTGCCAGCAGTGAGAGTGTGAACACTGAAGCTTTCTTT.

This clone was detected only a few times. The gene calls are TRBV6-2 or TRBV6-3 and TRBJ2-1; 9 bases map to TRBD2. The CDR3 has 17 residues. V lost 3 bases, J lost 4 bases, and 10 bases stayed unmatched. Germline V gene lookup returns CDR1 MNHEY and CDR2 SVGEGT. The CDR3: CASSYSPTSGLYNEQFF. The CDR3 coding sequence is TGTGCCAGCAGTTATTCGCCGACTAGCGGTCTTTACAATGAGCAGTTCTTC.

This rearrangement joins TRBV6-1 to TRBJ2-3; D gene ambiguous. The CDR3 consists of 12 residues. Germline loops: CDR1 MNHNS, CDR2 SASEGT. V gave up 3 bases and J gave up 6 bases, with 7 bases separating them. Written as DNA, the CDR3 is TGTGCCAGCAGTGACGCAGTGGATACGCAGTATTTT. Translating gives CASSDAVDTQYF.

The genes are TRBV7-7 and TRBJ2-1; 8 nucleotides line up with TRBD1. V dropped 5 bases and J dropped 2; count of bases not matched to a gene: 5. Germline CDR1 is SSHAT and CDR2 is FNYEAQ (reference sequence). The CDR3 has 15 amino acids. The CDR3 nucleotides are TGTGCCAGCAGCCAGGACAGGGCCCCCTACAATGAGCAGTTCTTC. Protein product: CASSQDRAPYNEQFF.

V gene TRBV19 combines with J gene TRBJ2-4, with D perhaps matching TRBD2 (5 bases). V was pared by 0 bases and J by 0 bases, with 15 bases between. The CDR3 totals 18 residues. Germline CDR1 reads LNHDA; CDR2 reads SQIVND (reference sequence). Here the CDR3 DNA reads TGTGCCAGTAGTATAGATTTCCGGCGGGTTTTAGCCAAAAACATTCAGTACTTC. It codes for CASSIDFRRVLAKNIQYF.

This chain connects TRBV4-3 to TRBJ1-2; 10 bases line up with TRBD1. J was trimmed by 6 bases and V by 2 bases; bases with no gene match: 9. CDR1 and CDR2 (germline): LGHNA, YSLEER. CDR3 length equals 16 residues. DNA of the CDR3: TGCGCCAGCAGCCAACAATCGGGACAGGGGAATCATGGCTACACCTTC. Translated: CASSQQSGQGNHGYTF.

This chain connects TRBV6-6 to TRBJ2-1; 7 nucleotides agree with TRBD1. With V trimmed by 5 bases and J by 0 bases, 4 bases remained unmatched. The V gene's germline CDR1 is MNHNY and CDR2 SVGAGI (reference sequence). The CDR3 length is 15 residues. The CDR3 here is CASSDRDSSYNEQFF. In DNA, the CDR3 is TGTGCCAGCAGTGACCGGGACAGCTCCTACAATGAGCAGTTCTTC.

The chain carries TRBV15 and TRBJ2-3; 9 bases line up with TRBD1. Germline lookup yields CDR1 LNHNV and CDR2 YYDKDF (reference sequence). Trimming cost V 4 bases and J 6 bases; bases outside gene matches: 8. The CDR3 has 15 amino acids. As DNA, the CDR3 is TGTGCCACCAGCACAACAGGGGGCAAGTGGGATACGCAGTATTTT. It codes for CATSTTGGKWDTQYF.

This clone was seen just once. The chain is built from TRBV12-3 or TRBV12-4 and TRBJ2-3; D may be TRBD2 (5 bases). The CDR3 consists of 13 residues. With 6 bases removed from V and 4 bases from J, the gap between germline ends came to 11 bases. The CDR3 is CASSLMGADTQYF. CDR3 DNA sequence: TGTGCCAGCAGCCTGATGGGAGCAGATACGCAGTATTTT.

The rearrangement joins TRBV6-6 to TRBJ2-1; 10 bases fit TRBD1. This CDR3 spans 17 amino acids. Germline trimming cut 5 bases from V and 9 bases from J; bases unmatched to any gene: 16. Germline V gene lookup returns CDR1 MNHNY and CDR2 SVGAGI (reference sequence). The CDR3 bases are TGTGCCAGCAGTCTAGCTGCGGGACAGGGGCCACAGGGTGAGCAGTTCTTC. It is translated as CASSLAAGQGPQGEQFF.

This chain uses TRBV28 with TRBJ1-2, with D perhaps matching TRBD1 (5 bases). CDR3 length: 14 residues. The germline CDR1 and CDR2 sequences are MDHEN and SYDVKM. Trimming took 2 bases from V and 4 from J, leaving 11 bases between them. The CDR3 DNA reads TGTGCCAGCAGTTTACCACGGGGGGGCTATGGCTACACCTTC. It encodes CASSLPRGGYGYTF.

V and J are TRBV3-1 (or the pseudogene TRBV3-2) and TRBJ2-1; TRBD2 matches 8 bases. Unmatched junction bases numbered 5, after V lost 0 bases and J lost 1 base. CDR1 is LGHDT and CDR2 is YNNKEL in the germline V gene (reference sequence). CDR3 length equals 17 residues. This chain's CDR3 is CASSQDSRGASYNEQFF. CDR3 nucleotides: TGTGCCAGCAGCCAAGATTCGCGGGGGGCGTCCTACAATGAGCAGTTCTTC.

The chain has TRBV6-2 or TRBV6-3 and TRBJ2-3; D may be TRBD2 (6 bases). The CDR3 is 12 amino acids. Trimming removed 5 bases at V and 8 bases at J, with 11 bases between. Germline loops: CDR1 MNHEY, CDR2 SVGEGT. The CDR3 region is CASSAGLSTQYF. In DNA form, the CDR3 reads TGTGCCAGCAGTGCGGGGCTTAGTACGCAGTATTTT.

This clone was observed a few times. The rearrangement joins TRBV14 to TRBJ2-7; 7 bases map to TRBD1. V was clipped by 1 base and J by 4 bases; unmatched bases: 4. Germline CDR1 SGHDN, CDR2 FVKESK. CDR3 length equals 14 residues. CDR3 sequence (DNA): TGTGCCAGCAGCCAAGTCGTCAGGGGGTACGAGCAGTACTTC. Residues: CASSQVVRGYEQYF.

The V and J genes are TRBV11-2 and TRBJ1-6; D call uncertain. Trimming pared 6 bases from V and 3 bases from J, leaving 9 bases between. CDR1 SGHAT and CDR2 FQNNGV come from the germline V gene. CDR3 length equals 14 residues. Here the CDR3 reads CASRDSFYNSPLHF. CDR3 in DNA: TGTGCCAGCAGGGACTCCTTCTATAATTCACCCCTCCACTTT.

The chain uses TRBV4-1 and TRBJ2-2; 9 bases line up with TRBD2. The CDR3 runs 18 residues. CDR1 and CDR2 (germline): MGHRA, YSYEKL. Trimming removed 4 bases from V and 4 bases from J; junction bases left unmatched: 13. This CDR3 is CASSPREVAGAGTGELFF. CDR3 coding DNA: TGCGCCAGCAGCCCCCGAGAAGTAGCGGGAGCGGGCACCGGGGAGCTGTTTTTT.

This clone was seen only a few times. This same CDR3 is encoded by further DNA sequences in the sample. The genes are TRBV7-3 and TRBJ2-2; D is unclear. The CDR3 is 12 amino acids. CDR1 SGHTA and CDR2 FQGTGA come from the germline V gene. The V and J ends lost 4 bases and 3 bases respectively, with 3 bases between them. The CDR3 sequence is CASSSDTGELFF. The CDR3 nucleotides are TGTGCCAGCAGCTCCGACACCGGGGAGCTGTTTTTT.

V gene TRBV5-4 combines with J gene TRBJ2-3; 8 bases fit TRBD1. Losses at the gene ends were 4 bases for V and 6 bases for J; bases not matched to a gene: 7. This CDR3 is 14 amino acids long. Germline lookup yields CDR1 SGHNT and CDR2 YYREEE (reference sequence). In nucleotides, the CDR3 is TGTGCCAGCAGCGGGGCAGGGGGCGCGGATACGCAGTATTTT. It yields the protein CASSGAGGADTQYF.

The chain is built from TRBV19 and TRBJ2-6, with 10 bases aligning to TRBD2. V lost 4 bases, J lost 0 bases, and 9 bases stayed unmatched. The CDR3 is made up of 19 amino acids. From germline, CDR1 is LNHDA and CDR2 SQIVND (reference sequence). The CDR3 sequence: CASSRVSSGGSSGANVLTF. The CDR3 DNA is TGTGCCAGTAGTAGAGTCTCTAGCGGGGGCAGCTCTGGGGCCAACGTCCTGACTTTC.

The rearrangement joins TRBV6-2 or TRBV6-3 to TRBJ2-7; tentative D call: TRBD1 (6 bases). The ends were cut back, 6 bases at V and 3 bases at J, with 15 bases in the middle. The CDR3 runs to 14 residues. Germline values: CDR1 MNHEY, CDR2 SVGEGT. CDR3 in DNA: TGTGCCAGCAGCAGGAACAGGGAAAACTACGAGCAGTACTTC. Its protein product is CASSRNRENYEQYF.

This chain uses TRBV5-8 with TRBJ1-5, with D possibly matching TRBD1 (5 bases). Germline-derived CDR1 and CDR2 are SGHTS and YDEGEE. The CDR3 has 16 amino acids. V was clipped by 3 bases and J by 4 bases, with 17 bases between them. As DNA, the CDR3 is TGTGCCAGCAGCTCGGGGGTGGGTTTTGGAAATCAGCCCCAGCATTTT. It translates to CASSSGVGFGNQPQHF.

A single count supports this clone. The chain carries TRBV24-1 and TRBJ2-2; D not resolved. With 0 bases removed from V and 5 bases from J, the gap between germline ends came to 9 bases. This CDR3 is 15 amino acids long. Germline CDR1 and CDR2: KGHDR and SFDVKD. CDR3 region: CATSDLGGETGELFF. The CDR3 DNA is TGTGCCACCAGTGATTTGGGTGGTGAGACCGGGGAGCTGTTTTTT.

This clone has just one count. The chain employs TRBV7-2 and TRBJ2-7; TRBD2 matches 10 bases. The CDR3 sequence is 15 residues long. Trimming removed 6 bases from V and 8 bases from J; junction bases left unmatched: 13. In germline, CDR1 is SGHTA, CDR2 FQGNSA. The CDR3 DNA sequence: TGTGCCAGCAGACCCCCGGGACTAGCGACCCAGAAGCAGTACTTC. Protein sequence: CASRPPGLATQKQYF.

The rearrangement links TRBV11-3 to TRBJ2-2; maybe TRBD1 (6 bases). There are 15 residues in the CDR3. Trimming took 3 bases from V and 6 from J, leaving 14 bases between them. Germline CDR1 and CDR2: SGHNT and YENEEA. CDR3 nucleotides: TGTGCCAGCAGCTTTGGGGGCGTAAGCGCCGGGGAGCTGTTTTTT. Protein: CASSFGGVSAGELFF. Supplemented by reference TRBV11-3 and TRBJ2-2, the full variable domain reads EAGVVQSPRYKIIEKKQPVAFWCNPISGHNTLYWYLQNLGQGPELLIRYENEEAVDDSQLPKDRFSAERLKGVDSTLKIQPAELGDSAVYLCASSFGGVSAGELFFGEGSRLTVL.

The chain uses TRBV12-3 or TRBV12-4 and TRBJ2-4; D is undetermined. V lost 1 base to trimming and J lost 7 bases, with 8 bases between them. This CDR3 spans 13 amino acids. Here the CDR3 reads CASSLDHKNIQYF. In DNA form, the CDR3 reads TGTGCCAGCAGTTTAGACCACAAGAACATTCAGTACTTC.

V usage is TRBV5-6 and J usage is TRBJ2-3, with TRBD2 matching over 9 bases. The CDR3 has 15 residues. V was pared by 4 bases and J by 0 bases, with 3 bases of the junction left unmatched. Per the germline V gene, CDR1 is SGHDT and CDR2 is YYEEEE. The CDR3 here is CASSGLASSTDTQYF. CDR3 DNA sequence: TGTGCCAGCAGCGGACTAGCGTCTAGCACAGATACGCAGTATTTT.

CDR3 coding DNA: TGCAGCGTTCGCGTAGATATGAACACTGAAGCTTTCTTT. It translates to CSVRVDMNTEAFF. V usage is TRBV29-1 and J usage is TRBJ1-1; D ambiguous. CDR3 length: 13 residues. CDR1 and CDR2 from the germline V gene are SQVTM and ANQGSEA. With 5 bases removed from V and 0 bases from J, the gap between germline ends came to 10 bases.